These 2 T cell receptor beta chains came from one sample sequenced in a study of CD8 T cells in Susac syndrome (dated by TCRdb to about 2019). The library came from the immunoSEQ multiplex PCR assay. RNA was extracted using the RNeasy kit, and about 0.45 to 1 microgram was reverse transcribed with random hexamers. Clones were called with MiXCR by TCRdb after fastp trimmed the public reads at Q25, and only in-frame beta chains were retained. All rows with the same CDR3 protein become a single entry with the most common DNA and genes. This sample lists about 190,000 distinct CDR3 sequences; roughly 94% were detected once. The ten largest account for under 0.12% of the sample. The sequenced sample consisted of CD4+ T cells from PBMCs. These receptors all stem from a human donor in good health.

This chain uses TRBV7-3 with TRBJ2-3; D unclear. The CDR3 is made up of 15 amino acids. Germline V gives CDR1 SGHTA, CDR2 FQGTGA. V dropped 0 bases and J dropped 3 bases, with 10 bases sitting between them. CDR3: CASSLTSQITDTQYF. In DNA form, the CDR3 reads TGTGCCAGCAGCTTAACGTCGCAGATAACAGATACGCAGTATTTT.

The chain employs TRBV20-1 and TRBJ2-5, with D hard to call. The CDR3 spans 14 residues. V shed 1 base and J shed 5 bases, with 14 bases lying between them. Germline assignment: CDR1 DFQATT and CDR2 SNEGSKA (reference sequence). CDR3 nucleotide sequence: TGCAGTGCTAGAGGGGCGGTAGAGTACGAGACCCAGTACTTC. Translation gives CSARGAVEYETQYF.